The T cell receptor (beta chain) described here comes from a study of blood T cell repertoires in COVID-19. Study-level background: Samples taken during acute and convalescent COVID-19 were collected in the United States, Italy and Spain. The analysed material was cDNA or gDNA that came from T cells, B-cell-depleted T cells, or PBMCs.

The germline V and J ends were trimmed by 2 bases and 3 bases, with 14 bases remaining between them. The germline CDR1 and CDR2 sequences are SGHKS and YYEKEE (reference sequence). CDR3 size: 16 residues. How the authors handled the data: From reference gene primer amplification, estimates of nucleated cell counts were derived. Data came from immunoSEQ multiplex PCR; TCRdb stores just in-frame clones and leaves some out. V and J calls and clone size are copied from that table; D and trimming were computed from the DNA. The sample includes about 110,000 clones, around 88% seen only once; the top ten take 5.5% to 8%.

The receptor comes from a man aged 50 to 59 with active or convalescent COVID-19. Sequences were obtained from peripheral blood. The genes are TRBV5-5 and TRBJ1-4; D perhaps matches TRBD1 (5 bases). Written as DNA, the CDR3 is TGTGCCAGCAGCTTAGGAACCGGGACTGCTAATGAAAAACTGTTTTTT. Protein: CASSLGTGTANEKLFF.